By proportion, the clone carrying this T cell receptor (beta chain) is medium-sized. The study tagged each TCR cDNA molecule with a unique molecular identifier. TCRdb reanalysed the 5' RACE reads using MiXCR and keeps one entry per CDR3 protein. This sample has roughly 7,300 distinct CDR3 sequences, with about 19% found just once. The sample's time point: sample taken at primary tumor resection. Tumor, nontumor lung or frozen PBMC supplied whole RNA, sequenced without sorting. These data are taken from a study of spatial heterogeneity in lung cancer. For the study at large: Detected beta-chain sequences consistently exceeded alpha-chain sequences.

CDR1 and CDR2 (germline): LGHDT, YNNKEL (reference sequence). With 1 base removed from V and 8 bases from J, the gap between germline ends came to 16 bases. The CDR3 contains 15 residues. Sequenced here: PBMCs, sampled at surgery. The chain recombines TRBV3-1 with TRBJ2-3; possibly TRBD2 for D (6 bases). This receptor was obtained from a female donor with early-stage non-small cell lung cancer. This chain's CDR3 is CASSQGSGPRGTQYF. The CDR3 DNA is TGTGCCAGCAGCCAAGGTAGCGGCCCTCGAGGTACGCAGTATTTT.